This TCR beta chain comes out of a study of graft-versus-host responses after intestinal transplantation (dated by TCRdb to the early 2020s). A note on the overall study: The transplants that recipients received were multivisceral, liver-intestinal, or isolated intestinal. Donor T cell macrochimerism was defined as a peak of at least 4% donor T cells among recipient peripheral blood mononuclear cells. All recipients received anti-thymocyte globulin induction followed by maintenance tacrolimus and steroids for around 3 years. The cohort enrolled 24 intestinal transplant recipients, one of whom was a retransplant, and 3 patients without pretransplant specimens were excluded. Alloreactive clones were identified by sequencing pre-transplant mixed lymphocyte reaction products and comparing them with unstimulated pre-transplant donor and recipient T cells. Samples from a few later patients were sequenced in-house on an Illumina MiSeq with MiXCR processing rather than by the commercial service. Bulk TCR-beta CDR3 sequencing was used to track graft-versus-host and host-versus-graft alloreactive T cell clones in the graft, circulation and bone marrow after intestinal transplantation. Beyond this particular receptor, the publication reports: GvH clones were detected in recipient bone marrow, and some of these GvH clones were observed earlier in ileal mucosa or blood, consistent with an intestinal mucosal origin. The conclusions were limited by the relatively low number and heterogeneity of the intestinal transplant patients. Early after transplant, peak levels of circulating GvH clones were associated with declines in HvG clones. In the allografts of patients with donor T cell macrochimerism, GvH to HvG T cell clonal ratios were high.

Note on this clone: Its target antigen remains unknown. Per-base quality was not reported, and no clone a single base away is much larger than it.

Receptor amplification or capture employed the immunoSEQ multiplex PCR assay. For most patients, high-throughput TCR-beta CDR3 sequencing of genomic DNA was performed by Adaptive Biotechnologies. The authors' analysis ran thus. TCR sequencing data for 15 to 20 patients were retrieved from Adaptive's ImmunoSEQ software; three other patients were processed with MiXCR and VDJtools. CDR3 nucleotide sequences shared between donor and recipient were removed because the origin of such sequences could not be assigned. Alloreactive clones required at least 2-fold expansion over unstimulated cells and minimum CFSE-low frequency of 0.002% (template counts) or 0.001% (read counts). Mappable clones were those detected in sequenced pre-transplant spleen, lymph node, or MLR CFSE-low populations of the donor or recipient. The cumulative frequency of alloreactive clones was calculated as a percentage of all sequences, weighted by copy number. As stored in TCRdb, this immuneACCESS dataset retains in-frame rearrangements with V and J assigned. A fraction of the clones does not appear; measured against another copy, unresolved V genes explain less than half of the discrepancy, and the remainder lacks a known reason. V and J calls and clone size are given by that table; D and trimming were obtained from the DNA. The sample table holds about 15,000 clones, of which 87% were seen once. The ten biggest clones cover 6% to 7% of the sample.

The CDR3, cysteine through phenylalanine, is 15 amino acids long. This entry keeps only the CDR3 DNA: 45 bases, framed from base 1. Based on the germline V gene, the CDR1 and CDR2 sequences are SNHLY and FYNNEI. Relative to germline, V is missing 8 bases and J is missing 6 bases, with 6 bases of the junction outside any gene match. After transplant, bone marrow was aspirated from the posterior iliac crest or from another site chosen by the physician. This TCR derives from a human patient who received an intestinal transplant, so some T cells may come from the graft donor. This sample comprised bone marrow, obtained nearly 130 days after intestinal transplantation. Recombination joined TRBV2 with TRBJ2-3; 15 bases in between match TRBD2. CDR3 sequence: CASPGLAGGPDTQYF. In nucleotides, the sequence is TGTGCCAGCCCGGGACTAGCGGGAGGTCCGGATACGCAGTATTTT.